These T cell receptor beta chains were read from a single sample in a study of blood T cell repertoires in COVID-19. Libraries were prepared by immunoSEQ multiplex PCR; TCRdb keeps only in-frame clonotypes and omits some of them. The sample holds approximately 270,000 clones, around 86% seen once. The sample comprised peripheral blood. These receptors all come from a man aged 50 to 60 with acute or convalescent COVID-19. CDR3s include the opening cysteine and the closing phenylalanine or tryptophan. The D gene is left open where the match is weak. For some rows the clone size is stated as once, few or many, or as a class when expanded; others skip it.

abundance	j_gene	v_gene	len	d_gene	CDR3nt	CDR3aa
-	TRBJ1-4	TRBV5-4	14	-	TGTGCCAGCAGCTTGGCAGGGGTGGATGAAAAACTGTTTTTT	CASSLAGVDEKLFF
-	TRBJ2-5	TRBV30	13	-	TGTGCCTGGACCCGGGCGGGTGGAGAGACCCAGTACTTC	CAWTRAGGETQYF
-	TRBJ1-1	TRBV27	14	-	TGTGCCAGCGCAGTTACGAGGGGGGGAACTGAAGCTTTCTTT	CASAVTRGGTEAFF
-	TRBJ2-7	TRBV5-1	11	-	TGCGCCAGCAGCTTGGCGGGGGATCGGTACTTC	CASSLAGDRYF
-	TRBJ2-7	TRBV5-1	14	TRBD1	TGCGCCAGCAGCTTCCGGGACAGGGACCACGAGCAGTACTTC	CASSFRDRDHEQYF
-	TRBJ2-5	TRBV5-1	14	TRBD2	TGCGCCAGCAGCGAACTAGCGGGGGGAGAGACCCAGTACTTC	CASSELAGGETQYF
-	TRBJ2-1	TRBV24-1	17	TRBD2	TGTGCCACCAGTGCTTCTCAGACTAGCGGGGGTCGGGATGAGCAGTTCTTC	CATSASQTSGGRDEQFF
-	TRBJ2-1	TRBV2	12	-	TGTGCATCCGGGGGACTGGGCAATGAGCAGTTCTTC	CASGGLGNEQFF
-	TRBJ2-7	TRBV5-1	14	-	TGCGCCAGCAGCTTGGGTCAGGGGCCCTACGAGCAGTACTTC	CASSLGQGPYEQYF
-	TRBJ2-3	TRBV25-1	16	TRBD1	TGTGCCAGCAGTGATAACGGGGACAGGGGGCAAGATACGCAGTATTTT	CASSDNGDRGQDTQYF
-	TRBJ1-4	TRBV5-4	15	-	TGTGCCAGCAGCACCGATGGGGGAGGAAGGACGGAACTGTTTTTT	CASSTDGGGRTELFF
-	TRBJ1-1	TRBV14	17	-	TGTGCCAGCAGCCGGGGCCGGACGTATGGGTTGAACACTGAAGCTTTCTTT	CASSRGRTYGLNTEAFF
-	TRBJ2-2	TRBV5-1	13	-	TGCGCCAGCAGCTCCCCGGGGGCCGGGGAGCTGTTTTTT	CASSSPGAGELFF
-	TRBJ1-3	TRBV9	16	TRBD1	TGTGCCAGCAGCCCCCGGACAGGTTCACCTGGAAACACCATATATTTT	CASSPRTGSPGNTIYF
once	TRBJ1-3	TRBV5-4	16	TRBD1	TGTGCCAGCAGCGTCGCCCAGGGGGCGGGTGGAAACACCATATATTTT	CASSVAQGAGGNTIYF
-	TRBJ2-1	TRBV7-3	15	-	TGTGCCAGCAGCCCCCGACTAGACTCCTACAATGAGCAGTTCTTC	CASSPRLDSYNEQFF
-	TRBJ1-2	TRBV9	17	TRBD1	TGTGCCAGCAGCGTAAGTAGGACAGGGGGCCGAAACTATGGCTACACCTTC	CASSVSRTGGRNYGYTF
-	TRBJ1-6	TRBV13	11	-	TGTGCCAGCAGCTATGGGGAGGCCCTCCACTTT	CASSYGEALHF
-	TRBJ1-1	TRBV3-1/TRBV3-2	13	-	TGTGCCAGCAGCCCAGGGTTAGACACTGAAGCTTTCTTT	CASSPGLDTEAFF
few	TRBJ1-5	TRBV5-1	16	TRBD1	TGCGCCAGCAGCTTGTCGGGGACAGACTGGAATCAGCCCCAGCATTTT	CASSLSGTDWNQPQHF
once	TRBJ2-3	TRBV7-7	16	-	TGTGCTAGCAGCGCGCGCCTTTCGACAGGCACAGATACGCAGTATTTT	CASSARLSTGTDTQYF
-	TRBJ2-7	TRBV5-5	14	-	TGTGCCAGCAGCCCCCTTGGGGGGAACTACGAGCAGTACTTC	CASSPLGGNYEQYF
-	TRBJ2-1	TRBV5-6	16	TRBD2	TGTGCCAGCAGCTTCAGCGGGGGGGCCAGGGCACGTGAGCAGTTCTTC	CASSFSGGARAREQFF
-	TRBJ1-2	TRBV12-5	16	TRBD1	TGTGCTAGTGCCCGTAGGGACAGTACCCCTAACTATGGCTACACCTTC	CASARRDSTPNYGYTF
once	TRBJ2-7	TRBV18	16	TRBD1	TGTGCCAGCTCACTACAACCCGGGACAGGGAGCCACGAGCAGTACTTC	CASSLQPGTGSHEQYF
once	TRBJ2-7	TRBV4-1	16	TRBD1	TGCGCCAGCAGCCAAGGGGGACAGGGCCTCTCCTACGAGCAGTACTTC	CASSQGGQGLSYEQYF
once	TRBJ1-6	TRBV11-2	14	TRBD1	TGTGCCAGCAGATCTCAGGGGGCCCATTCACCCCTCCACTTT	CASRSQGAHSPLHF
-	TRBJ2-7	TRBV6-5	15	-	TGTGCCAGCAGTTTGGGAGGTCGTACCGTCTCCGAGCAGTACTTC	CASSLGGRTVSEQYF
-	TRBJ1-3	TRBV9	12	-	TGTGCCAGCAGTCTCCCATCAGACACCATATATTTT	CASSLPSDTIYF
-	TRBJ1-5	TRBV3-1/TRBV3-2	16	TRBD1	TGTGCCAGCAGCCAAGTAGCAGGGGGTAAGAATCAGCCCCAGCATTTT	CASSQVAGGKNQPQHF
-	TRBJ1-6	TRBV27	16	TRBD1	TGTGCCAGCAGCCCCGCTCCGGGACAGGGCTATTCACCCCTCCACTTT	CASSPAPGQGYSPLHF
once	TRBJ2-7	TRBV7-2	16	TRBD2	TGTGCCAGCAGCTTAATCGGAACGGGAGGAGGGCGCGAGCAGTACTTC	CASSLIGTGGGREQYF
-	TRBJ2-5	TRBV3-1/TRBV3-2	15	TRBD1	TGTGCCAGCAGCGCCTCGGACAGGTTCCAAGAGACCCAGTACTTC	CASSASDRFQETQYF
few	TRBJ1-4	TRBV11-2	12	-	TGTGCCAGCAGCTTAGGGGGCGAAAAACTGTTTTTT	CASSLGGEKLFF
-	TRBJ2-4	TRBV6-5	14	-	TGTGCCAGCAGTTACTCGATCGAGGGAAACATTCAGTACTTC	CASSYSIEGNIQYF
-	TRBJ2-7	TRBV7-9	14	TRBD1	TGTGCCAGCAGCTTACTGGACAGGGAGCACGAGCAGTACTTC	CASSLLDREHEQYF
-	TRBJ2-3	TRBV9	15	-	TGTGCCAGCAGCGTAGATATGGGCCCCACAGATACGCAGTATTTT	CASSVDMGPTDTQYF
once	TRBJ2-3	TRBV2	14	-	TGTGCCAGCAGGGCTCGGGATTACACAGATACGCAGTATTTT	CASRARDYTDTQYF
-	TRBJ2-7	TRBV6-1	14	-	TGTGCCAGCAGTGAAGGATTCAGGCTCTACGAGCAGTACTTC	CASSEGFRLYEQYF
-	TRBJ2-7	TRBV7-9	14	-	TGTGCCAGCAGCTCGTGGTCCTACTCCTACGAGCAGTACTTC	CASSSWSYSYEQYF